This entry features one T cell receptor (beta chain) sequence. Its cognate antigen has yet to be identified. The record has no base qualities; no much larger clone is one base away. This entry is derived from a study of vaccination and CD4 T cells after COVID-19 (dated by TCRdb to between 2021 and 2024). As for the study more broadly: Convalescent patients had a positive SARS-CoV-2 result on nasal swab PCR, and of these patients, several had mild disease and one had severe disease. The convalescent cohort included six males and four females, with two Hispanic individuals, seven Caucasians, two Asians and one multiracial person. Each participant got two doses of either the Pfizer-BioNTech BNT162b2 vaccine (n=8) or the Moderna mRNA-1273 vaccine (n=2). Post-COVID blood samples from convalescent patients were collected a median of about 100 days after diagnosis, with a range of roughly 35 to 161 days. The time from the second vaccine dose to post-vaccine blood sampling had a median of approximately 72 days and ranged from roughly 12 to 250 days. Overlapping spike peptide pools from SARS-CoV-2 and from the common cold coronaviruses HCoV-NL63, HCoV-OC43 and HCoV-229E were used as culture stimuli. Control cultures used a CEFX viral epitope pool as positive control, an HIV-1 Nef peptide pool as negative control, or no peptide. In under twelve COVID-19 convalescent patients and a handful of infection-naive healthy vaccine recipients, researchers compared the spike-specific CD4+ TCR repertoire from before mRNA vaccination with the repertoire from after. What the research found in general, with its limitations: The number of convalescent patients in the study was relatively small, and the study did not examine early timepoints following natural infection. The median count of SARS-CoV-2-reactive clonotypes went up from approximately 22 after infection to 30 to 40 after vaccination, although the change was not significant. In convalescent patients, a median approximately 83% of post-vaccine SARS-CoV-2-reactive clones were detected only after vaccination, and vaccine-specific priming was suggested by this finding. In convalescent patients, nearly all vaccine-specific clones (304 of 307) were found to be mono-reactive for SARS-CoV-2 spike rather than cross-reactive with common cold coronaviruses.

This specimen's treatment or condition label, interpreted: approximately 9-day PBMC culture with coronavirus spike peptide pools or control peptides (ViraFEST assay). The study used the ViraFEST assay, which expanded antigen-specific T cells with peptide pools and then identified expanded clonotypes by TCR sequencing. The convalescent patients' positive SARS-CoV-2 PCR tests were from March to December 2020, which was before the Alpha, Beta and Delta variants emerged in the United States. PBMCs were cultured at roughly 1.9 million per well in IMDM supplemented with about 5.5% human AB serum and about 10 IU/ml IL-2, with about 10 ug/ml peptide pools added. Half of the culture medium was replaced with fresh IL-2-containing medium on days 3 and 7. Once the cells had been in culture for ten to eleven days, the EasySep CD4+ T cell isolation kit was used to isolate CD4+ T cells by negative selection. Ficoll-Paque Plus gradient centrifugation was used to isolate PBMCs from whole blood, and the isolated PBMCs were then either used fresh or cryopreserved at -140C. In general, triplicate wells were set up for every culture condition.

CDR1 and CDR2 were assigned from the germline V gene (reference sequence) as LNHNV and YYDKDF. From the cysteine through the phenylalanine, the CDR3 covers 12 amino acids. Only the CDR3 part of the read is kept: 36 bases, read in frame from the first base. The germline ends are 7 bases apart after V is trimmed by 0 bases and J by 8 bases. Receptor amplification or capture employed PCR. DNA from cultured CD4+ T cells was subjected to TCR sequencing with the Oncomine TCR Beta short-read assay at the Johns Hopkins FTIC core. The QIAamp micro DNA kit was used to extract genomic DNA from the cultured CD4+ T cells. Oncomine TCR Beta libraries from cultured CD4+ T cells were pooled with unique dual indexes and sequenced on an Illumina iSeq 100. From the authors' description of their analysis: Non-productive sequences were filtered out, and CDR3s that did not start with C, did not end with F or W, or were shorter than 7 amino acids were discarded. Antigen-specific clonotypes were identified with the MANAFEST web application by comparing peptide-stimulated wells with reference and other culture wells. For a clone to be called positive, the clone needed an FDR below 0.05, an odds ratio above 5, and a productive frequency above 0.1% in at least two of three replicate wells. A clonotype was classed as cross-reactive if the clonotype showed significant expansion both in SARS-CoV-2 spike wells and in at least one common cold coronavirus spike condition. Similarity between CDR3 sequences was evaluated in R version 3.6.1 using Levenshtein distances (stringdist) and unrooted phylogenetic trees (ape). TCRdb reanalyzed the raw reads on its own, using fastp at Q25 for trimming and MiXCR for clone calling, and kept in-frame beta chains. Under each unique CDR3 protein, matching rows form one entry showing the most common genes and DNA. TCRdb, not the original authors, processed these V and J calls. This sample has 15,000 to 20,000 distinct CDR3 sequences in its table, and roughly 60% of those were observed once. The ten largest clones take up 6% to 7.5% of the sample.

Sequencing was carried out using CD4+ T cells from blood, cultured in vitro. The TCR sequence derives from a human donor who had recovered from COVID-19. This chain joins TRBV15 to TRBJ1-1; the D gene cannot be resolved reliably. The CDR3 protein is CATSRDIGEAFF. In nucleotide form, the sequence is TGTGCCACCAGCAGAGATATTGGGGAAGCTTTCTTT.